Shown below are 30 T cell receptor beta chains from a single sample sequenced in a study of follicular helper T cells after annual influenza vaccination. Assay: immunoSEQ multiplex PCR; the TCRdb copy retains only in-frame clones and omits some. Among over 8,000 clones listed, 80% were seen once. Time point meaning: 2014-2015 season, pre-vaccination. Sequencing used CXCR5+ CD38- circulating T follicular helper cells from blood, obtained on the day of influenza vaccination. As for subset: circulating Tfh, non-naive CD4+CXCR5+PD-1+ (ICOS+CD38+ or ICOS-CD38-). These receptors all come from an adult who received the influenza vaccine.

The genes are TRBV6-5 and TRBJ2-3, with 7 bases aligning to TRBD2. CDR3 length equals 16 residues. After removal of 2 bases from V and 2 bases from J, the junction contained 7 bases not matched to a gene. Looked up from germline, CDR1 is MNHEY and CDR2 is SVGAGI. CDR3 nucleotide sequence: TGTGCCAGCAGTTACCGGGGAGGGGTCCCCACAGATACGCAGTATTTT. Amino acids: CASSYRGGVPTDTQYF.

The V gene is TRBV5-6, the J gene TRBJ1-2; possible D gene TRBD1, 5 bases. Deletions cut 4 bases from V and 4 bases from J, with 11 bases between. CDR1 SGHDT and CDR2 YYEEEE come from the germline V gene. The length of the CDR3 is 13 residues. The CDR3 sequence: CASSQGRVYGYTF. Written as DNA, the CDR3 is TGTGCCAGCAGCCAGGGTCGGGTCTATGGCTACACCTTC.

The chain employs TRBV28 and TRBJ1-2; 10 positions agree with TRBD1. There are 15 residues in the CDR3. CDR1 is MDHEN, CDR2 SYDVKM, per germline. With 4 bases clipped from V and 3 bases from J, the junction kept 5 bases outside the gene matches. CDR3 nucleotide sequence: TGTGCCAGCAGTTCCGGGACAGGGGAAGACTATGGCTACACCTTC. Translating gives CASSSGTGEDYGYTF.

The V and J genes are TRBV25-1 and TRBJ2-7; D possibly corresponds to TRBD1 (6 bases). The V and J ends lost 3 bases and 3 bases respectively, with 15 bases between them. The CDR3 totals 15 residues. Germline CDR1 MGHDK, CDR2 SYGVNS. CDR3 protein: CASSDRRTDIYEQYF. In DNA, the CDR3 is TGTGCCAGCAGTGATAGGAGGACAGACATCTACGAGCAGTACTTC.

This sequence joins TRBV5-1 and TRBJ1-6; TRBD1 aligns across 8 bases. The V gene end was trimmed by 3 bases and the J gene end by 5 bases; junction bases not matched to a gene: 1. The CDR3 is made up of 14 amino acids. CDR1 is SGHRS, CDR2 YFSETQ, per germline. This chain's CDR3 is CASSSGQDNSPLHF. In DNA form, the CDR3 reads TGCGCCAGCAGCTCGGGACAGGATAATTCACCCCTCCACTTT.

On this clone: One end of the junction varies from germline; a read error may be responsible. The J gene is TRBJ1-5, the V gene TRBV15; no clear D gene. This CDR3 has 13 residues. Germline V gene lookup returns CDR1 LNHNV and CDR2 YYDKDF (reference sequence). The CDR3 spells CATSRGGDQPQHF. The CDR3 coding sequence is TGTGCCACCAGCAGAGGGGGAGATCAACCCCAGCATTTT.

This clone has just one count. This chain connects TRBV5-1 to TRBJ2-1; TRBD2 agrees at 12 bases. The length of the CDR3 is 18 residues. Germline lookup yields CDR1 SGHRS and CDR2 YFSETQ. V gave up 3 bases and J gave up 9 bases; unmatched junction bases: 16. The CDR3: CASSSSGRARTSGTEQFF. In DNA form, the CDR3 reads TGCGCCAGCAGCTCGTCCGGCAGGGCCCGGACTAGCGGGACTGAGCAGTTCTTC.

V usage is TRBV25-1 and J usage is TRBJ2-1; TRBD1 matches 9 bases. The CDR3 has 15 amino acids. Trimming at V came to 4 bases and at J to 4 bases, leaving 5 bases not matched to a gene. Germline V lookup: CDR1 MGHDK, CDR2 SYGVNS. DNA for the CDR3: TGTGCCAGCAGTGGGCGACAGGGGGTTTACAATGAGCAGTTCTTC. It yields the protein CASSGRQGVYNEQFF.

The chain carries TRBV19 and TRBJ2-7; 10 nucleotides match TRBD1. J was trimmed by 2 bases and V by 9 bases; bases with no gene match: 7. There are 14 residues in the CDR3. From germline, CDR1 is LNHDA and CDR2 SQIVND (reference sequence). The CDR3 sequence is CASRRDRGTYEQYF. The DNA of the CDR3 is TGTGCCAGCCGCCGGGACAGGGGAACCTACGAGCAGTACTTC.

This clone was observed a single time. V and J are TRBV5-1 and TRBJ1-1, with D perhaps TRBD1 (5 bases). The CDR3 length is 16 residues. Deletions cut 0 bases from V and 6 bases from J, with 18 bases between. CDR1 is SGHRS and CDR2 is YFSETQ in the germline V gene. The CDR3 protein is CASSLDRMGPRPEAFF. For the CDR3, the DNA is TGCGCCAGCAGCTTGGACCGCATGGGGCCCAGGCCTGAAGCTTTCTTT.

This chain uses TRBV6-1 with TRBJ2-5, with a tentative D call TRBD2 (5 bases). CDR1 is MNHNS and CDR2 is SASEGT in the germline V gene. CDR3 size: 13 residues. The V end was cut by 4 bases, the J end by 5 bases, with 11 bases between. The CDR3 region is CASSAWELETQYF. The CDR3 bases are TGTGCCAGCAGTGCTTGGGAGTTGGAGACCCAGTACTTC.

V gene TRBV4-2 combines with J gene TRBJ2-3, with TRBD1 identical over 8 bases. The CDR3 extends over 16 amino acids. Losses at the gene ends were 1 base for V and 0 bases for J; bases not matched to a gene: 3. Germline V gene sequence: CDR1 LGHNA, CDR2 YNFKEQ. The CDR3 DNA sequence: TGTGCCAGCAGCCAAGCTACAGGGGGGAGCACAGATACGCAGTATTTT. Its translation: CASSQATGGSTDTQYF.

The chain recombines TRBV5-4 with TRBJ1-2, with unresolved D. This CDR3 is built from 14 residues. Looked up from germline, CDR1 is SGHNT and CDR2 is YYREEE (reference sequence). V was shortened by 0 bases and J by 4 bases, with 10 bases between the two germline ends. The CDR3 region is CASSLEAAPYGYTF. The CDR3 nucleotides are TGTGCCAGCAGCTTGGAGGCAGCACCCTATGGCTACACCTTC.

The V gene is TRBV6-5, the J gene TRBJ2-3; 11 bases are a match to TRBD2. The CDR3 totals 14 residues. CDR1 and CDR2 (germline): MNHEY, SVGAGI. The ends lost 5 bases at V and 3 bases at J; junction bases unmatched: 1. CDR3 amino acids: CASSTSGGTDTQYF. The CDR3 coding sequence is TGTGCCAGCAGTACTAGCGGGGGAACAGATACGCAGTATTTT.

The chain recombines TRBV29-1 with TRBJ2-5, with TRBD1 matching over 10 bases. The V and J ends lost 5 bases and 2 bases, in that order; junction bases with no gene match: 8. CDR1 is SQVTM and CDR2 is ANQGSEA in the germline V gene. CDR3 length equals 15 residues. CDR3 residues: CSVQPRDRGQETQYF. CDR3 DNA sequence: TGCAGCGTTCAGCCCCGGGACAGGGGTCAAGAGACCCAGTACTTC.

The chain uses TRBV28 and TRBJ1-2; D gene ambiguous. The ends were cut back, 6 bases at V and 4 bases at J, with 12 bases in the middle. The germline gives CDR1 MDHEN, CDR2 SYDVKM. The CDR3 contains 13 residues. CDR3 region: CASRPGWSYGYTF. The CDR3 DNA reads TGTGCCAGCAGACCCGGATGGAGCTATGGCTACACCTTC.

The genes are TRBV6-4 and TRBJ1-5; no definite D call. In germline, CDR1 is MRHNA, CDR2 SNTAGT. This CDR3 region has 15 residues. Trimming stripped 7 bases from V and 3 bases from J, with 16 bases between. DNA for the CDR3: TGTGCCAGCATAAGGGCGCCTTGCTTCAATCAGCCCCAGCATTTT. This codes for CASIRAPCFNQPQHF.

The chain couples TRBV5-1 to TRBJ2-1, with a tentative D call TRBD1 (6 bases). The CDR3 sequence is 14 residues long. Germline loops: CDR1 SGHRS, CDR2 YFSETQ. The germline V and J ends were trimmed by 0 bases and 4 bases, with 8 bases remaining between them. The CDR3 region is CASSLDRVYNEQFF. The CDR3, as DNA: TGCGCCAGCAGCTTGGACAGGGTGTACAATGAGCAGTTCTTC. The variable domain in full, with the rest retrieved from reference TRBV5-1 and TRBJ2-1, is KAGVTQTPRYLIKTRGQQVTLSCSPISGHRSVSWYQQTPGQGLQFLFEYFSETQRNKGNFPGRFSGRQFSNSRSEMNVSTLELGDSALYLCASSLDRVYNEQFFGPGTRLTVL.

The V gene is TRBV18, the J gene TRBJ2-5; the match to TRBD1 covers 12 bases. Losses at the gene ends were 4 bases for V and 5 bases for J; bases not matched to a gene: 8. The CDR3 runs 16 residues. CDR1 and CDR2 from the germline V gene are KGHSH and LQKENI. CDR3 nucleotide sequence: TGTGCCAGCTCACACACGGGACAGGGGGCGGGGGAGACCCAGTACTTC. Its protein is CASSHTGQGAGETQYF.

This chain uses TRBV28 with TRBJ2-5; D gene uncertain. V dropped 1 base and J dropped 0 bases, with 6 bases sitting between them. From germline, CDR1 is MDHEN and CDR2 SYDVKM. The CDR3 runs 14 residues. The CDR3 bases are TGTGCCAGCAGTTTATTGTCGGACCAAGAGACCCAGTACTTC. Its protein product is CASSLLSDQETQYF.

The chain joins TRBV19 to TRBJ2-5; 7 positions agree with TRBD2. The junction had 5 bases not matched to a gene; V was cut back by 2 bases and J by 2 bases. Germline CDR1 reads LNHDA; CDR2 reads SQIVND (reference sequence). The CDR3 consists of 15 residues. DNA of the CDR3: TGTGCCAGTAGTATAATGGCTAGCGGACAAGAGACCCAGTACTTC. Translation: CASSIMASGQETQYF.

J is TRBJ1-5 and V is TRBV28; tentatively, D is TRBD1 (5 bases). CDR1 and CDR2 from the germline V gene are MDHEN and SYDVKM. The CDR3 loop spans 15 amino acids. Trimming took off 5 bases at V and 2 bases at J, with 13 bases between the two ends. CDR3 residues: CASSSRGTGNQPQHF. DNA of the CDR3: TGTGCCAGCAGTAGTAGAGGGACGGGCAATCAGCCCCAGCATTTT.

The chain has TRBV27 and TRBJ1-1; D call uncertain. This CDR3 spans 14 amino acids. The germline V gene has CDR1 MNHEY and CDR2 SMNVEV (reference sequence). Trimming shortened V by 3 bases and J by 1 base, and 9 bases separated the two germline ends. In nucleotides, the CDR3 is TGTGCCAGCAGTTTTCGTCAGAGGAACACTGAAGCTTTCTTT. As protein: CASSFRQRNTEAFF.

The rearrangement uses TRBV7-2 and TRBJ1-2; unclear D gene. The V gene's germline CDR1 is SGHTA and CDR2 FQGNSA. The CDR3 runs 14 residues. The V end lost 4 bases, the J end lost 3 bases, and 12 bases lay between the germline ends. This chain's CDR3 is CASSSDWTDYGYTF. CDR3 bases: TGTGCCAGCAGCTCAGACTGGACGGACTATGGCTACACCTTC.

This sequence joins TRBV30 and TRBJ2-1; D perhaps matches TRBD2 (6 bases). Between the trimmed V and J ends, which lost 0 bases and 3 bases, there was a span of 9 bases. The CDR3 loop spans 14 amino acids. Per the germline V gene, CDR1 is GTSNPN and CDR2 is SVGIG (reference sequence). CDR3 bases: TGTGCCTGGAGTGTCGGGGGATTCTACAATGAGCAGTTCTTC. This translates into CAWSVGGFYNEQFF.

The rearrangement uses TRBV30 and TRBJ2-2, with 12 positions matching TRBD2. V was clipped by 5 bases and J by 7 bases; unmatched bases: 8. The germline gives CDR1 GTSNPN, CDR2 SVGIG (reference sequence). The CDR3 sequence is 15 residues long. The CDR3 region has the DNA TGTGCCTGGCACTCTAGCGGGGGGGCCGGCGGGGAGCTGTTTTTT. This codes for CAWHSSGGAGGELFF.

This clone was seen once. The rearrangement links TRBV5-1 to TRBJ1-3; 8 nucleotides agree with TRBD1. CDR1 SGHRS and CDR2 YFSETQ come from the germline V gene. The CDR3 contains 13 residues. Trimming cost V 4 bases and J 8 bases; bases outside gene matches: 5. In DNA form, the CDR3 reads TGCGCCAGCAGCCATGGACAGGGAGACACCATATATTTT. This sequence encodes CASSHGQGDTIYF. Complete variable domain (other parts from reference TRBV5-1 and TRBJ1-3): KAGVTQTPRYLIKTRGQQVTLSCSPISGHRSVSWYQQTPGQGLQFLFEYFSETQRNKGNFPGRFSGRQFSNSRSEMNVSTLELGDSALYLCASSHGQGDTIYFGEGSWLTVV.

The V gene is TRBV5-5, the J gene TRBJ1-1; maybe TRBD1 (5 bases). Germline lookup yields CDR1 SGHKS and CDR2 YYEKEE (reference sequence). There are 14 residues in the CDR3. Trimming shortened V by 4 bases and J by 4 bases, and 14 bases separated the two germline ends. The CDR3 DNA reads TGTGCCAGCAGCCCCTTCCAGGGTGGCACTGAAGCTTTCTTT. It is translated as CASSPFQGGTEAFF. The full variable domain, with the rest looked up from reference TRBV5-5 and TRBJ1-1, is DAGVTQSPTHLIKTRGQQVTLRCSPISGHKSVSWYQQVLGQGPQFIFQYYEKEERGRGNFPDRFSARQFPNYSSELNVNALLLGDSALYLCASSPFQGGTEAFFGQGTRLTVV.

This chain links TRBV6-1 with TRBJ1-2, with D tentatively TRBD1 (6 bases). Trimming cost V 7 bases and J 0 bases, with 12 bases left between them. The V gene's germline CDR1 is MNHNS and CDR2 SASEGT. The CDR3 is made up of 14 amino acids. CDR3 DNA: TGTGCCAGCACTAGACAGGCTGCTAACTATGGCTACACCTTC. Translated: CASTRQAANYGYTF.

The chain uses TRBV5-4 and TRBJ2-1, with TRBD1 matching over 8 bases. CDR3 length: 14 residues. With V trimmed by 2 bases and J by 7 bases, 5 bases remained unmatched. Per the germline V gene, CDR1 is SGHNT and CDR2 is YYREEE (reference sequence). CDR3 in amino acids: CASSLRTGRNEQFF. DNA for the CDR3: TGTGCCAGCAGCTTAAGGACAGGGAGAAATGAGCAGTTCTTC.